Listed below are T cell receptor beta chains from one sample, sequenced in a study of CD8+ T cells in alopecia areata. Assay used: immunoSEQ multiplex PCR; TCRdb lists only in-frame clones, some missing. This sample has 200,000 to 250,000 clones; roughly two fifths occur once, and the top ten carry roughly 0.45%. This specimen was CD4+ T cells sorted from blood, taken around week 34, from a patient treated with tofacitinib. These receptors all stem from a human donor with alopecia areata. Both conserved end residues are part of each CDR3. A D gene is named only where the DNA matches it firmly. Only some rows state a clone size, as once, few, many or a class for expanded clones.

J: TRBJ1-2; length: 13; V: TRBV6-5; D: .; size: .; CDR3: CASSYRMNYGYTF; DNA: TGTGCCAGCAGTTACAGGATGAACTATGGCTACACCTTC
J: TRBJ2-7; length: 15; V: TRBV9; D: TRBD2; size: .; CDR3: CASSSLGGTQDEQYF; DNA: TGTGCCAGCAGCTCCCTGGGAGGGACCCAAGACGAGCAGTACTTC
J: TRBJ2-6; length: 16; V: TRBV7-9; D: TRBD1; size: few; CDR3: CASSPDRAAGANVLTF; DNA: TGTGCCAGCAGCCCCGACAGGGCGGCTGGGGCCAACGTCCTGACTTTC
J: TRBJ2-2; length: 13; V: TRBV13; D: .; size: .; CDR3: CASSPRATGELFF; DNA: TGTGCCAGCAGCCCGCGGGCCACCGGGGAGCTGTTTTTT
J: TRBJ1-5; length: 14; V: TRBV30; D: .; size: few; CDR3: CAWSVPTSNQPQHF; DNA: TGTGCCTGGAGTGTACCCACAAGCAATCAGCCCCAGCATTTT
J: TRBJ1-1; length: 14; V: TRBV29-1; D: .; size: .; CDR3: CSVVPGPVNTEAFF; DNA: TGCAGCGTTGTACCGGGGCCGGTGAACACTGAAGCTTTCTTT
J: TRBJ2-7; length: 14; V: TRBV30; D: TRBD2; size: few; CDR3: CAWSVRGRGYEQYF; DNA: TGTGCCTGGAGTGTACGCGGGAGGGGCTACGAGCAGTACTTC
J: TRBJ1-5; length: 19; V: TRBV23-1; D: TRBD1; size: .; CDR3: CASSLEQYQVTGDNQPQHF; DNA: TGCGCCAGCAGCCTCGAACAATACCAAGTGACAGGGGACAATCAGCCCCAGCATTTT
J: TRBJ1-3; length: 17; V: TRBV5-8; D: .; size: .; CDR3: CASSEPGIRPSGNTIYF; DNA: TGTGCCAGCAGCGAGCCAGGGATAAGACCCTCTGGAAACACCATATATTTT
J: TRBJ2-2; length: 13; V: TRBV6-1; D: TRBD2; size: .; CDR3: CATRRGSGGELFF; DNA: TGTGCCACACGGCGGGGGTCGGGCGGGGAGCTGTTTTTT
J: TRBJ1-1; length: 14; V: TRBV29-1; D: .; size: few; CDR3: CSGRAGLMNTEAFF; DNA: TGCAGCGGGCGGGCAGGACTTATGAACACTGAAGCTTTCTTT
J: TRBJ2-1; length: 13; V: TRBV14; D: .; size: few; CDR3: CASSQDRPNEQFF; DNA: TGTGCCAGCAGCCAAGATCGGCCGAATGAGCAGTTCTTC
J: TRBJ2-7; length: 14; V: TRBV10-3; D: TRBD1; size: few; CDR3: CANARTGARSEQYF; DNA: TGTGCCAACGCAAGGACAGGGGCCAGGAGCGAGCAGTACTTC
J: TRBJ2-1; length: 17; V: TRBV6-9; D: TRBD1; size: .; CDR3: CASSYKMTGGFYNEQFF; DNA: TGTGCCAGCAGTTATAAAATGACAGGGGGATTCTACAATGAGCAGTTCTTC
J: TRBJ2-7; length: 13; V: TRBV11-2; D: TRBD2; size: .; CDR3: CASRQSGSDEQYF; DNA: TGTGCCAGCAGGCAAAGCGGGAGCGACGAGCAGTACTTC
J: TRBJ2-7; length: 14; V: TRBV7-2; D: TRBD1; size: once; CDR3: CASSLGTGGREQYF; DNA: TGTGCCAGCAGCTTAGGGACAGGGGGCCGCGAGCAGTACTTC
J: TRBJ1-2; length: 14; V: TRBV5-1; D: TRBD1; size: .; CDR3: CASSLGQGYYGYTF; DNA: TGCGCCAGCAGCTTGGGACAGGGCTACTATGGCTACACCTTC
J: TRBJ2-1; length: 19; V: TRBV11-2; D: .; size: .; CDR3: CASSLVPRGPSNSYNEQFF; DNA: TGTGCCAGCAGCTTAGTTCCAAGGGGACCTAGCAATTCCTACAATGAGCAGTTCTTC
J: TRBJ1-1; length: 15; V: TRBV18; D: TRBD1; size: .; CDR3: CASSPPTGTNTEAFF; DNA: TGTGCCAGCTCACCGCCGACAGGGACGAACACTGAAGCTTTCTTT
J: TRBJ2-1; length: 14; V: TRBV30; D: .; size: .; CDR3: CAWSVGIAYNEQFF; DNA: TGTGCCTGGAGTGTAGGGATAGCCTACAATGAGCAGTTCTTC
J: TRBJ2-7; length: 14; V: TRBV7-2; D: .; size: .; CDR3: CASSLSLGSGEQYF; DNA: TGTGCCAGCAGCCTCTCTCTCGGGTCGGGGGAGCAGTACTTC
J: TRBJ1-2; length: 13; V: TRBV5-1; D: TRBD1; size: .; CDR3: CASSLGQGHGYTF; DNA: TGCGCCAGCAGCTTGGGACAGGGGCATGGCTACACCTTC
J: TRBJ2-7; length: 12; V: TRBV29-1; D: .; size: .; CDR3: CSVGDGIYEQYF; DNA: TGCAGCGTTGGGGACGGGATTTACGAGCAGTACTTC
J: TRBJ2-7; length: 14; V: TRBV11-2; D: .; size: .; CDR3: CASSLVSGTYEQYF; DNA: TGTGCCAGCAGCTTAGTATCAGGTACCTACGAGCAGTACTTC
J: TRBJ2-1; length: 16; V: TRBV5-1; D: TRBD2; size: once; CDR3: CASSGTSGISVHEQFF; DNA: TGCGCCAGCAGTGGGACTAGCGGGATTTCGGTGCATGAGCAGTTCTTC
J: TRBJ1-2; length: 18; V: TRBV4-2; D: TRBD1; size: few; CDR3: CASSQPPGQGAPNYGYTF; DNA: TGTGCCAGCAGCCAGCCTCCGGGACAGGGGGCGCCGAACTATGGCTACACCTTC
J: TRBJ1-1; length: 13; V: TRBV2; D: TRBD1; size: .; CDR3: CASSRQGSTEAFF; DNA: TGTGCCAGCAGTAGACAGGGGAGCACTGAAGCTTTCTTT
J: TRBJ2-1; length: 16; V: TRBV18; D: .; size: few; CDR3: CASSPSREDSTGRQFF; DNA: TGTGCCAGCTCACCAAGCAGGGAGGACTCTACGGGGAGGCAGTTCTTC
J: TRBJ2-6; length: 17; V: TRBV30; D: .; size: .; CDR3: CAWSVLGSFSGANVLTF; DNA: TGTGCCTGGAGTGTACTGGGCAGTTTCTCTGGGGCCAACGTCCTGACTTTC
J: TRBJ1-1; length: 13; V: TRBV29-1; D: .; size: .; CDR3: CSVGGLMNTEAFF; DNA: TGCAGCGTTGGGGGGCTCATGAACACTGAAGCTTTCTTT
J: TRBJ2-3; length: 15; V: TRBV27; D: .; size: .; CDR3: CASSLSPTGMDTQYF; DNA: TGTGCCAGCAGTTTATCCCCAACAGGGATGGATACGCAGTATTTT
J: TRBJ2-1; length: 15; V: TRBV5-1; D: .; size: .; CDR3: CASSLDSGDLNEQFF; DNA: TGCGCCAGCAGCTTGGATTCCGGCGACCTCAATGAGCAGTTCTTC
J: TRBJ2-7; length: 14; V: TRBV7-2; D: TRBD1; size: few; CDR3: CASSFPGQIYEQYF; DNA: TGTGCCAGCAGCTTTCCGGGACAGATCTACGAGCAGTACTTC
J: TRBJ2-7; length: 15; V: TRBV7-9; D: .; size: .; CDR3: CASTLVGVGTYEQYF; DNA: TGTGCCAGCACCCTCGTGGGGGTCGGAACCTACGAGCAGTACTTC
J: TRBJ2-3; length: 15; V: TRBV6-1; D: TRBD1; size: .; CDR3: CASSPLDRGTDTQYF; DNA: TGTGCCAGCAGTCCCCTGGACAGGGGGACAGATACGCAGTATTTT
J: TRBJ2-5; length: 16; V: TRBV7-9; D: TRBD2; size: .; CDR3: CASSLARLAEKETQYF; DNA: TGTGCCAGCAGCTTAGCGCGGCTAGCGGAGAAAGAGACCCAGTACTTC
J: TRBJ2-3; length: 17; V: TRBV7-9; D: TRBD2; size: .; CDR3: CASSPGLAGGHTDTQYF; DNA: TGTGCCAGCAGCCCAGGACTAGCGGGGGGCCACACAGATACGCAGTATTTT
J: TRBJ1-2; length: 17; V: TRBV15; D: .; size: few; CDR3: CATSRERPTMTNYGYTF; DNA: TGTGCCACCAGCAGAGAACGACCGACGATGACTAACTATGGCTACACCTTC
J: TRBJ2-2; length: 17; V: TRBV6-1; D: TRBD2; size: .; CDR3: CASSERVAGGNTGELFF; DNA: TGTGCCAGCAGTGAAAGGGTAGCGGGAGGGAACACCGGGGAGCTGTTTTTT
J: TRBJ2-3; length: 13; V: TRBV11-2; D: .; size: .; CDR3: CASSFGAPDTQYF; DNA: TGTGCCAGCAGCTTTGGCGCTCCAGATACGCAGTATTTT
J: TRBJ2-7; length: 15; V: TRBV10-3; D: .; size: .; CDR3: CAISETDTHSYEQYF; DNA: TGTGCCATCAGTGAGACCGACACCCATTCCTACGAGCAGTACTTC
J: TRBJ1-5; length: 13; V: TRBV15; D: TRBD1; size: once; CDR3: CATRDRVNQPQHF; DNA: TGTGCCACCAGGGACAGGGTGAATCAGCCCCAGCATTTT
J: TRBJ2-1; length: 13; V: TRBV7-2; D: TRBD2; size: .; CDR3: CAKAAGRAVEQFF; DNA: TGTGCCAAAGCAGCGGGGCGGGCGGTTGAGCAGTTCTTC